These 25 T cell receptor beta chains were sequenced from one sample in a study of shared clonotypes between healthy human individuals. The repertoire was sequenced with immunoSEQ multiplex PCR; TCRdb's copy has only in-frame clones and lacks some. The top ten hold 1.4% to 1.5% of the sample, which has roughly 1,100,000 clones, around 74% seen once. Specimen: memory CD4+ T cells sorted from blood. This sample's subset: CD45RA-negative fraction. The source of these receptors is a man between 18 and 35 years old in good health.

The V call is TRBV25-1, the J call TRBJ2-3; D is unresolved. Germline CDR1 and CDR2: MGHDK and SYGVNS. Trimming stripped 3 bases from V and 1 base from J, with 8 bases between. CDR3 length: 14 amino acids. CDR3 sequence: CASSDPRGTDTQYF. The CDR3 DNA reads TGTGCCAGCAGTGACCCCAGAGGCACAGATACGCAGTATTTT.

V and J are TRBV6-5 and TRBJ2-3; TRBD2 aligns across 7 bases. Germline values: CDR1 MNHEY, CDR2 SVGAGI. The CDR3 runs to 15 residues. The V and J ends lost 9 bases and 6 bases, in that order; junction bases with no gene match: 15. The CDR3 region has the DNA TGTGCCAGTCCCCCCAGGGAGGGAGTATGGGATACGCAGTATTTT. Translation: CASPPREGVWDTQYF.

The rearrangement uses TRBV30 and TRBJ2-7, with TRBD1 identical over 9 bases. The CDR3 totals 11 residues. V gave up 8 bases and J gave up 5 bases; unmatched junction bases: 4. Germline CDR1 is GTSNPN and CDR2 is SVGIG (reference sequence). Written as DNA, the CDR3 is TGTGCCCAGGGACAGGGTCACGAGCAGTACTTC. Translated, it gives CAQGQGHEQYF.

Remarks on this clone: A far larger clone is off by one base, so a read error is likely. This sample also contains other DNA sequences that code for the same CDR3. The chain employs TRBV5-6 and TRBJ1-5; D gene ambiguous. V lost 0 bases and J lost 1, with 2 bases in between. Germline CDR1 SGHDT, CDR2 YYEEEE. The CDR3 is 13 amino acids. As DNA, the CDR3 is TGTGCCAGCAGCTTGGGAAGCAATCAGCCCCAGCATTTT. Translating it yields CASSLGSNQPQHF.

The chain combines TRBV5-1 with TRBJ2-7; 10 nucleotides line up with TRBD1. Germline V gene lookup returns CDR1 SGHRS and CDR2 YFSETQ. Losses at the gene ends were 7 bases for V and 1 base for J; bases not matched to a gene: 5. The CDR3 runs 14 residues. The CDR3 DNA reads as TGCGCCAGCCGAAGACAGGGGGCTTCCTACGAGCAGTACTTC. Encoded protein: CASRRQGASYEQYF.

V gene TRBV6-5 combines with J gene TRBJ1-2; D is unresolved. CDR3 size: 15 residues. Per germline, CDR1 MNHEY and CDR2 SVGAGI. V lost 2 bases, J lost 7 bases, and 17 bases lay in between. The CDR3 nucleotides read TGTGCCAGCAGTTACACCTCGGGAGGGCAAGGTGGCTACACCTTC. Translating it yields CASSYTSGGQGGYTF.

The CDR3 sequence is CASSQGQGGGSYNEQFF. The CDR3 DNA reads TGCGCCAGCAGCCAAGGTCAGGGTGGCGGCTCCTACAATGAGCAGTTCTTC. The chain is built from TRBV4-1 and TRBJ2-1; tentatively, D is TRBD1 (5 bases). Germline CDR1 and CDR2: MGHRA and YSYEKL. Trimming took off 1 base at V and 0 bases at J, with 13 bases between the two ends. The CDR3 sequence is 17 residues long.

In regard to this clone: A read error may account for a junction end that differs from germline. The V call is TRBV7-7, the J call TRBJ2-5, with D unclear. This CDR3 is 13 amino acids long. CDR1 is SSHAT and CDR2 is FNYEAQ in the germline V gene (reference sequence). CDR3 in amino acids: CASSQDLGETQYF. In DNA, the CDR3 is TGTGCTAGCAGCCAGGACCTGGGGGAGACCCAGTACTTC.

The V gene is TRBV5-1, the J gene TRBJ2-1, with D perhaps matching TRBD1 (6 bases). With 0 bases removed from V and 9 bases from J, the gap between germline ends came to 13 bases. The CDR3 loop spans 14 amino acids. Germline CDR1 is SGHRS and CDR2 is YFSETQ. CDR3 nucleotides: TGCGCCAGCAGCTTGGAATATGGGGGCGGTGAGCAGTTCTTC. Translating it yields CASSLEYGGGEQFF.

Regarding this clone: The same CDR3 arises from other DNA sequences in this sample as well. The genes are TRBV10-1 and TRBJ2-7; a weak D match, TRBD2 (5 bases). The CDR3 totals 13 residues. The V and J ends lost 2 bases and 3 bases respectively, with 8 bases between them. CDR1 and CDR2 from the germline V gene are WNHNN and SYGVQD (reference sequence). In DNA, the CDR3 is TGCGCCAGCAGTGAGGGAGGTAGCTACGAGCAGTACTTC. It specifies CASSEGGSYEQYF.

This clone was seen a few times. This chain joins TRBV6-1 and TRBJ1-1, with D possibly matching TRBD1 (5 bases). The CDR3 has 15 amino acids. Trimming shortened V by 8 bases and J by 6 bases, and 22 bases separated the two germline ends. In germline, CDR1 is MNHNS, CDR2 SASEGT. The CDR3 loop reads CASGGGRGAVAEAFF. The DNA of the CDR3 is TGTGCCAGCGGGGGGGGGAGGGGCGCGGTGGCTGAAGCTTTCTTT.

DNA for the CDR3: TGTGCCAGCAGCTTAGCGCTGAGAAACACCATATATTTT. It translates to CASSLALRNTIYF. The chain couples TRBV7-2 to TRBJ1-3; D uncertain. Germline CDR1 reads SGHTA; CDR2 reads FQGNSA. The CDR3 runs 13 residues. The ends were cut back, 0 bases at V and 5 bases at J, with 5 bases in the middle.

The chain has TRBV19 and TRBJ2-5, with a tentative D call TRBD2 (5 bases). V lost 6 bases to trimming and J lost 0 bases, with 17 bases between them. Germline V CDR1 and CDR2: LNHDA, SQIVND (reference sequence). The CDR3 is 16 amino acids. Here the CDR3 DNA reads TGTGCCAGTAGCCTCACTAGGACTCCTTACCAAGAGACCCAGTACTTC. Its translation is CASSLTRTPYQETQYF. The whole variable domain, filled in from reference TRBV19 and TRBJ2-5, reads DGGITQSPKYLFRKEGQNVTLSCEQNLNHDAMYWYRQDPGQGLRLIYYSQIVNDFQKGDIAEGYSVSREKKESFPLTVTSAQKNPTAFYLCASSLTRTPYQETQYFGPGTRLLVL.

J is TRBJ2-7 and V is TRBV7-9; either TRBD1 or TRBD2 may supply D (6 bases each). The CDR3 sequence is 15 residues long. V shed 1 base and J shed 5 bases, with 15 bases lying between them. The germline V gene has CDR1 SEHNR and CDR2 FQNEAQ (reference sequence). DNA of the CDR3: TGTGCCAGCAGCTTAGGGGGGGCACAATCGGACGAGCAGTACTTC. Its translation: CASSLGGAQSDEQYF.

This clone showed up just once. The DNA for the CDR3 is TGCGCCAGCAGCCCCGGAGGAGGGTTTTCCTACGAGCAGTACTTC. Encoded protein: CASSPGGGFSYEQYF. The J gene is TRBJ2-7, the V gene TRBV4-1; perhaps TRBD2 as D (6 bases). Per the germline V gene, CDR1 is MGHRA and CDR2 is YSYEKL. The CDR3 is 15 residues long. The V and J ends lost 4 bases and 1 base respectively, with 14 bases between them.

This clone was counted a single time. CDR3 in DNA: TGTGCCACCACTTTTAGCGGGGGCCCAAGGGGTACGCAGTATTTT. As protein: CATTFSGGPRGTQYF. The V call is TRBV21-1, the J call TRBJ2-3; the D segment call TRBD2 is taken from the table without a DNA check. TRBV21-1 is a known pseudogene. The CDR3 is 15 amino acids.

The chain employs TRBV7-9 and TRBJ1-1; unclear D gene. With 4 bases removed from V and 11 bases from J, the gap between germline ends came to 17 bases. Germline V gene sequence: CDR1 SEHNR, CDR2 FQNEAQ (reference sequence). The length of the CDR3 is 13 residues. This chain's CDR3 is CASSYLDTLGAFF. CDR3 nucleotide sequence: TGTGCCAGCAGCTACTTAGACACCCTGGGGGCTTTCTTT.

The chain joins TRBV5-1 to TRBJ2-4, with D unresolved. Germline V lookup: CDR1 SGHRS, CDR2 YFSETQ. CDR3 length equals 14 residues. Trimming cost V 0 bases and J 2 bases, with 6 bases left between them. The CDR3 DNA follows: TGCGCCAGCAGCTTGGATAGAACCAAAAACATTCAGTACTTC. Translating it yields CASSLDRTKNIQYF.

The chain carries TRBV7-8 and TRBJ1-1; the D gene is possibly TRBD1 (5 bases). V was cut by 4 bases and J by 2 bases, with 8 bases left in between. Germline CDR1 and CDR2: SGHVS and FQNEAQ. The CDR3 contains 13 residues. CDR3 sequence: CASSYGGNTEAFF. The CDR3, as DNA: TGTGCCAGCAGCTACGGGGGAAACACTGAAGCTTTCTTT. Drawing the rest from reference TRBV7-8 and TRBJ1-1, the complete variable domain is GAGVSQSPRYKVAKRGQDVALRCDPISGHVSLFWYQQALGQGPEFLTYFQNEAQLDKSGLPSDRFFAERPEGSVSTLKIQRTQQEDSAVYLCASSYGGNTEAFFGQGTRLTVV.

The chain is built from TRBV6-5 and TRBJ2-7; D gene uncertain. Germline V gene data show CDR1 as MNHEY and CDR2 as SVGAGI. V lost 3 bases, J lost 2 bases, and 11 bases lay in between. This CDR3 region has 14 residues. The CDR3 reads CASSYGKATYEQYF. The CDR3 DNA reads as TGTGCCAGCAGTTATGGGAAGGCCACCTACGAGCAGTACTTC.

The chain is built from TRBV19 and TRBJ1-2; D is possibly TRBD1 (6 bases). The CDR3 is 13 residues long. V was clipped by 9 bases and J by 0 bases, with 11 bases between them. Germline CDR1 LNHDA, CDR2 SQIVND (reference sequence). As DNA, the CDR3 is TGTGCCAGCACGGACAGCGCTAACTATGGCTACACCTTC. Protein: CASTDSANYGYTF.

The CDR3 loop reads CAWTYAGFRGKNEAFF. The CDR3, as DNA: TGTGCCTGGACTTATGCCGGGTTCCGGGGGAAGAATGAAGCTTTCTTT. This sequence joins TRBV30 and TRBJ1-1; D may be TRBD1 (5 bases). V dropped 4 bases and J dropped 7 bases, with 25 bases sitting between them. The CDR3 has 16 amino acids. From germline, CDR1 is GTSNPN and CDR2 SVGIG (reference sequence).

This chain links TRBV5-5 with TRBJ1-1, with D possibly matching TRBD1 (6 bases). The V end lost 3 bases, the J end lost 7 bases, and 13 bases lay between the germline ends. Germline loops: CDR1 SGHKS, CDR2 YYEKEE (reference sequence). This CDR3 spans 13 amino acids. CDR3 coding DNA: TGTGCCAGCAGCTCCCCTGGGACAATTGAAGCTTTCTTT. Its translation is CASSSPGTIEAFF.

This chain connects TRBV23-1 to TRBJ2-4, with D unresolved. Being an ORF, TRBV23-1 has a function that is uncertain. The V and J ends lost 4 bases and 0 bases respectively, with 7 bases between them. The CDR3 covers 14 residues. CDR3 nucleotides: TGCGCCAGCAGTCGGCTCCTAGCCAAAAACATTCAGTACTTC. Translation gives CASSRLLAKNIQYF.

This clone was recorded only once. The chain carries TRBV7-2 and TRBJ2-7, with 7 bases lining up with TRBD2. The CDR3 runs to 14 residues. The V segment lost 0 bases and the J segment 7 bases; nucleotides outside the gene matches: 6. In germline, CDR1 is SGHTA, CDR2 FQGNSA. CDR3 protein: CASSLAGGSREQYF. CDR3 DNA: TGTGCCAGCAGCTTAGCGGGAGGGTCTAGGGAGCAGTACTTC.